This T cell receptor (beta chain) was sequenced for a study of T cell responses to AZD1222 COVID-19 vaccine (TCRdb year 2021). General notes on the study: TCR sequencing covered 230 or so trial participants: 207 given two doses of AZD1222 and 26 given two doses of MenACWY control vaccine. Trial participants were enrolled by age into 18-55, 56-69 and 70-plus year subgroups, with around 140, 26 and 57 TCR-sequenced participants respectively. Paper-wide results and their limitations: Most participants were white British and females outnumbered males, and the authors suggested that clonal diversity may have been underestimated. The 56-69-year group was small, and its depth increase did not reach significance, likely because of low power. After two AZD1222 doses, both the breadth and the depth of spike-specific TCRs were significantly higher than at day 0 and than in MenACWY recipients. The whole spike protein was spanned by vaccine-associated CD4 TCRs, and dominant responses were seen in regions 160-218 and 743-854. Nearly half of unique spike-specific TCRs reportedly recognized epitopes outside regions mutated in the B.1.351 and B.1.1.7 variants. Conclusions about previously exposed vaccinees are limited, since just five or six AZD1222 recipients were seropositive for SARS-CoV-2 at baseline. No day 14 peak-response samples were available, so repertoires were characterized only after the peak T cell response.

The CDR3 regions of human TCRbeta chains were analyzed by immunosequencing. As for the original processing: Repertoire TCRs were checked for matches against a reference library of SARS-CoV-2-specific TCRs that had been generated using the MIRA antigen-specificity platform. Breadth was defined as the fraction of unique TCRs that were SARS-CoV-2-associated, and depth was defined as the fraction of total T cells that were SARS-CoV-2-associated. Using the MIRA data, every spike-specific TCR was mapped to the spike region that the TCR reacted to and assigned to either a CD4 or a CD8 class. Log10-transformed breadth and depth values were compared by one-way ANOVA with Sidak's multiple comparisons tests. The source is immuneACCESS, and TCRdb retained only in-frame sequences with V and J called. Part of the clones is not carried over; for the studies checked, unresolved V genes explain less than half of this, and the remainder is unexplained. D and trimming were read from the DNA, whereas the V and J calls and clone size are those reported in that table. In all, the sample holds approximately 180,000 clones, and 90% to 95% of those were seen once. Clones ranked in the top ten supply about 3.5% of the sample.

This specimen's time point label, per the study, means: about 28 days (+/-7) after the second vaccine dose. Per the publication, the treatment or condition label means: meningococcal conjugate vaccine given as trial control. The vaccinee samples were drawn from two UK trials, COV001 and COV002, one of which was a single-blind randomized controlled phase 2/3 trial testing AZD1222 (ChAdOx1 nCoV-19) in healthy adults. Trial participant PBMC samples were collected at day 0 and day 28 after the second dose for TCRbeta chain sequencing. The CDR3, cysteine through phenylalanine, is 13 amino acids long. Only the CDR3 DNA stays, 39 bases, in frame from base 1. V drops 1 base and J drops 6 bases, leaving 7 bases in between. CDR1 is given as LGHDT and CDR2 as YNNKEL, both from the germline V gene (reference sequence). Concerning this clone: It lacks a known antigen. Per-base qualities were not stored, and no clone one base away is much larger.

The TCR comes from an adult who received the MenACWY meningococcal vaccine as a control. Recombination connected TRBV3-1 (or the pseudogene TRBV3-2) to TRBJ1-5; the D gene is unclear. The specimen comprised peripheral blood, sampled 28 days after the second dose of the MenACWY control vaccine. In nucleotides, the sequence is TGTGCCAGCAGCCAAGGATTAAGTCAGCCCCAGCATTTT. Its amino acids are CASSQGLSQPQHF.